The following is a T cell receptor beta chain sequence with its context. Its recognized antigen is unknown. There are no base qualities to consult, and no much larger clone falls within one base. This entry belongs to a study of blood T cell repertoires in COVID-19 (dated by TCRdb to the early 2020s). About the study as a whole: The collaborator samples originated in the United States, Italy and Spain and spanned the acute and convalescent phases of COVID-19. The prospective study material was composed of cDNA or gDNA derived from T cells, B-cell-depleted T cells, or PBMCs. Subjects who had been exposed to COVID-19, were actively infected with it, or had recovered from it provided the deeply sampled blood TCRbeta repertoires that made up the dataset. The repertoires were released in a freely available public database intended as a resource for research on the immune response to SARS-CoV-2. Samples were obtained from the ongoing ImmuneRACE study (first 160 participants) and from some 1,300 subjects provided by 6 global collaborators. The sample metadata nearly always contained a de-identified subject ID, COVID-19 status, age in years and sex. HLA class I and class II types, where available, came from metadata supplied by the sample provider rather than from assay-based typing. Overall study results and their limits: The amount of clinical and demographic metadata varied by source and participant and was provided uncurated.

TCRbeta CDR3 regions were amplified from genomic DNA using the immunoSEQ Assay, a bias-controlled multiplex PCR. The study's own analysis went as follows. The number of nucleated cells in each sample was estimated from the amplification of reference gene primers within the assay. Sequence reads were collapsed and filtered to measure the absolute abundance of every unique TCRbeta CDR3 rearrangement. For each sample, productive Simpson clonality was calculated by taking the square root of Simpson's diversity index across productive rearrangements. TCRdb re-hosts the immuneACCESS table, in-frame sequences only. Its copies lack some clones; in the studies checked, an unresolved V gene accounts for under half of them, and the cause for the rest is not known. V and J calls and clone size are given by that table; D and trimming were obtained from the DNA. Counted in this sample were over 120,000 clones; roughly three quarters of them appeared once. The leading ten clones occupy about 1.8% of the sample.

CDR1 and CDR2 (SGHNT, YYREEE) derive from the germline V gene (reference sequence). The germline ends are 11 bases apart after V is trimmed by 5 bases and J by 5 bases. From its cysteine to its phenylalanine, the CDR3 spans 13 amino acids. The read is trimmed to its CDR3 DNA, 39 bases read in frame from base 1. The collaborating institutions used their own protocols to collect whole blood in K2EDTA tubes. Collaborator samples were shipped for TCRbeta analysis as frozen whole blood, isolated PBMCs, or DNA extracted from either sample type. The TCR sequence derives from an older woman with acute or convalescent COVID-19. The chain is made from TRBV5-4 and TRBJ2-1; matching of 5 bases hints at TRBD2 as the D gene. Sample: peripheral blood. The CDR3 has the sequence CASSWEYDNEQFF. The DNA reads TGTGCCAGCAGTTGGGAGTACGACAATGAGCAGTTCTTC. Reference TRBV5-4 and TRBJ2-1 genes cover what lies past the CDR3, so the full variable domain is ETGVTQSPTHLIKTRGQQVTLRCSSQSGHNTVSWYQQALGQGPQFIFQYYREEENGRGNFPPRFSGLQFPNYSSELNVNALELDDSALYLCASSWEYDNEQFFGPGTRLTVL.